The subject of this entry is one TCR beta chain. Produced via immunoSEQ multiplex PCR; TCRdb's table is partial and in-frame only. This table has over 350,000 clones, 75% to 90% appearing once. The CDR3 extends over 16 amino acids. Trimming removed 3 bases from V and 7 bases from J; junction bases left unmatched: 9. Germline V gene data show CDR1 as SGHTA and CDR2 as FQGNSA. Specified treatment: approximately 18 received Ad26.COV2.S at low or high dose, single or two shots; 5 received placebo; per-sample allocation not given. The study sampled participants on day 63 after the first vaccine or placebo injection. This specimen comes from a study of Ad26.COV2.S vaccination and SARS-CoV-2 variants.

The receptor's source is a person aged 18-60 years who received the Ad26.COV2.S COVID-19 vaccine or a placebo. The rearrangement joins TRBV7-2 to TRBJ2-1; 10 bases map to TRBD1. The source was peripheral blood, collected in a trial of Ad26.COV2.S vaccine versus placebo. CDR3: CASSLEWTGGRNEQFF. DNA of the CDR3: TGTGCCAGCAGCTTGGAATGGACAGGGGGAAGAAATGAGCAGTTCTTC.